These 23 T cell receptor beta chains were sequenced from one sample in a study of cytomegalovirus exposure and HLA in healthy donors. The PCR had 60 Vbeta and 13 Jbeta primers. This table comes from immunoSEQ multiplex PCR, and its TCRdb copy is limited to in-frame clones, with some not included. The top ten clones hold under 1.5% of a sample with over 150,000 clones, around 79% of them seen once. Input material: PBMCs. The receptors stem from a young man in good health and CMV-seronegative.

The V and J genes are TRBV13 and TRBJ2-3; D uncertain. V was pared by 6 bases and J by 0 bases, with 4 bases between. Germline V gene lookup returns CDR1 PRHDT and CDR2 FYEKMQ (reference sequence). The CDR3 totals 12 residues. The DNA of the CDR3 is TGTGCCAGCAGTCCTAGCACAGATACGCAGTATTTT. It translates to CASSPSTDTQYF.

The rearrangement joins TRBV19 to TRBJ2-7; 9 nucleotides match TRBD2. The CDR3 is made up of 17 amino acids. Germline V gives CDR1 LNHDA, CDR2 SQIVND (reference sequence). V lost 3 bases, J lost 0 bases, and 9 bases stayed unmatched. CDR3 region: CASSMGAGGSASYEQYF. Written as DNA, the CDR3 is TGTGCCAGTAGTATGGGAGCGGGAGGTAGTGCCTCCTACGAGCAGTACTTC.

The gene calls are TRBV5-8 and TRBJ1-2; TRBD1 agrees at 7 bases. This CDR3 contains 15 residues. The germline V gene encodes CDR1 SGHTS and CDR2 YDEGEE. V dropped 0 bases and J dropped 0; count of bases not matched to a gene: 2. In nucleotides, the CDR3 is TGTGCCAGCAGCTTGGCCGGGACAGCTAACTATGGCTACACCTTC. Translating it yields CASSLAGTANYGYTF. The full variable domain, its missing parts supplied by reference TRBV5-8 and TRBJ1-2, is EAGVTQSPTHLIKTRGQQATLRCSPISGHTSVYWYQQALGLGLQFLLWYDEGEERNRGNFPPRFSGRQFPNYSSELNVNALELEDSALYLCASSLAGTANYGYTFGSGTRLTVV.

The V call is TRBV28, the J call TRBJ2-7; 8 bases fit TRBD2. This CDR3 is 16 amino acids long. CDR1 is MDHEN, CDR2 SYDVKM, per germline. V dropped 6 bases and J dropped 4; count of bases not matched to a gene: 14. CDR3 amino acids: CASSQPGLERGYEQYF. The CDR3 coding sequence is TGTGCCAGCAGCCAACCGGGACTAGAACGAGGGTACGAGCAGTACTTC.

The chain recombines TRBV2 with TRBJ2-7; D gene ambiguous. Per germline, CDR1 SNHLY and CDR2 FYNNEI. Trimming shortened V by 0 bases and J by 6 bases, and 15 bases separated the two germline ends. This CDR3 is built from 15 residues. The CDR3 region is CASSEAFPSLAEQYF. The CDR3 DNA is TGTGCCAGCAGTGAAGCGTTTCCTTCCTTAGCCGAGCAGTACTTC.

V usage is TRBV5-4 and J usage is TRBJ1-3; D is unresolved. The CDR3 totals 14 residues. Trimming left V 4 bases short and J 8 bases short, with 16 bases between. The germline gives CDR1 SGHNT, CDR2 YYREEE (reference sequence). CDR3 sequence: CASSLSLSGDTIYF. As DNA, the CDR3 is TGTGCCAGCAGCCTTTCGCTATCCGGGGACACCATATATTTT.

CDR3 nucleotides: TGTGCCAGTAGTATAGGCGGGAGGGTGACGACCAAAAACATTCAGTACTTC. Residues: CASSIGGRVTTKNIQYF. The chain recombines TRBV19 with TRBJ2-4; 9 positions match TRBD2. Per the germline V gene, CDR1 is LNHDA and CDR2 is SQIVND (reference sequence). V lost 1 base to trimming and J lost 2 bases; unmatched junction nucleotides: 6. The CDR3 totals 17 residues.

The chain combines TRBV11-2 with TRBJ2-7; 7 bases line up with TRBD1. The CDR3 runs 15 residues. With 5 bases clipped from V and 1 base from J, the junction kept 8 bases outside the gene matches. Germline loops: CDR1 SGHAT, CDR2 FQNNGV. CDR3 in amino acids: CASSRWTGPSYEQYF. CDR3 in DNA: TGTGCCAGCAGCCGCTGGACAGGTCCATCCTACGAGCAGTACTTC.

The rearrangement uses TRBV9 and TRBJ2-1, with 11 bases matching TRBD1. The CDR3 totals 17 residues. Germline loops: CDR1 SGDLS, CDR2 YYNGEE. J was trimmed by 5 bases and V by 2 bases; bases with no gene match: 9. CDR3 protein: CASSVTPGQGGNNEQFF. Here the CDR3 DNA reads TGTGCCAGCAGCGTCACCCCGGGACAGGGGGGCAACAATGAGCAGTTCTTC.

The J gene is TRBJ2-5, the V gene TRBV28; 8 bases align to TRBD2. The V and J ends lost 4 bases and 1 base, in that order; junction bases with no gene match: 5. The CDR3 loop spans 15 amino acids. CDR1 is MDHEN, CDR2 SYDVKM, per germline. The CDR3 DNA reads as TGTGCCAGCAGTTCCCCGGGAGGGCCCCAAGAGACCCAGTACTTC. Translated, it gives CASSSPGGPQETQYF.

The rearrangement links TRBV5-4 to TRBJ1-2; no clear D. Germline CDR1 is SGHNT and CDR2 is YYREEE (reference sequence). This CDR3 spans 13 amino acids. V was pared by 0 bases and J by 6 bases, with 9 bases between. CDR3 sequence reads: CASSLDGYDGYTF. The CDR3 DNA reads TGTGCCAGCAGCTTGGACGGGTATGATGGCTACACCTTC.

This sequence joins TRBV7-6 and TRBJ2-5, with D perhaps TRBD1 (6 bases). The V gene's germline CDR1 is SGHVS and CDR2 FNYEAQ. The V end was cut by 6 bases, the J end by 5 bases, with 19 bases between. The length of the CDR3 is 15 residues. The CDR3 sequence is CASSPGRRGSETQYF. CDR3 in DNA: TGTGCCAGCAGTCCCGGTCGAAGGGGGAGCGAGACCCAGTACTTC. Full variable domain (outside the CDR3, taken from reference TRBV7-6 and TRBJ2-5): GAGVSQSPRYKVTKRGQDVALRCDPISGHVSLYWYRQALGQGPEFLTYFNYEAQQDKSGLPNDRFSAERPEGSISTLTIQRTEQRDSAMYRCASSPGRRGSETQYFGPGTRLLVL.

This clone was detected only a few times. V and J are TRBV5-4 and TRBJ1-1; 7 positions agree with TRBD1. Germline CDR1 reads SGHNT; CDR2 reads YYREEE (reference sequence). V was clipped by 4 bases and J by 0 bases; unmatched bases: 9. The CDR3 consists of 16 residues. CDR3 region: CASSLLQGTLNTEAFF. CDR3 nucleotides: TGTGCCAGCAGCCTACTACAGGGGACCTTGAACACTGAAGCTTTCTTT.

The rearrangement links TRBV5-1 to TRBJ1-4; TRBD1 is a possible D gene (5 bases). Germline V gives CDR1 SGHRS, CDR2 YFSETQ. Trimming pared 3 bases from V and 5 bases from J, leaving 14 bases between. The CDR3 extends over 15 amino acids. CDR3: CASSSHGGDNEKLFF. CDR3 DNA: TGCGCCAGCAGCTCCCATGGGGGGGACAATGAAAAACTGTTTTTT.

The V and J genes are TRBV7-2 and TRBJ2-3; 7 nucleotides line up with TRBD2. Germline loops: CDR1 SGHTA, CDR2 FQGNSA. CDR3 size: 16 residues. The V and J ends lost 1 base and 0 bases, in that order; junction bases with no gene match: 4. The CDR3: CASSLGSGLSTDTQYF. The CDR3 nucleotides read TGTGCCAGCAGCTTAGGTAGCGGGCTTAGCACAGATACGCAGTATTTT.

This rearrangement joins TRBV6-5 to TRBJ2-3; 7 bases fit TRBD2. The CDR3 spans 16 residues. Germline CDR1 reads MNHEY; CDR2 reads SVGAGI. V was pared by 0 bases and J by 6 bases, with 9 bases of the junction left unmatched. CDR3 nucleotide sequence: TGTGCCAGCAGTTACTCGACTAGCCCCCGTTTTGATACGCAGTATTTT. Protein product: CASSYSTSPRFDTQYF.

J is TRBJ2-3 and V is TRBV7-2, with D possibly matching TRBD1 (7 bases). Germline loops: CDR1 SGHTA, CDR2 FQGNSA. The length of the CDR3 is 14 residues. V was pared by 3 bases and J by 7 bases, with 14 bases between. The CDR3 nucleotides are TGTGCCAGCAGCTTTGATCAGGGGGGAAATACGCAGTATTTT. Translating it yields CASSFDQGGNTQYF. The complete variable domain, with remaining parts taken from reference TRBV7-2 and TRBJ2-3, reads GAGVSQSPSNKVTEKGKDVELRCDPISGHTALYWYRQSLGQGLEFLIYFQGNSAPDKSGLPSDRFSAERTGGSVSTLTIQRTQQEDSAVYLCASSFDQGGNTQYFGPGTRLTVL.

The J gene is TRBJ2-7, the V gene TRBV27, with 10 bases fitting TRBD1. Germline CDR1 reads MNHEY; CDR2 reads SMNVEV (reference sequence). The trim removed 4 bases at V and 3 bases at J, leaving 3 bases unmatched. The CDR3 spans 14 residues. CDR3 in DNA: TGTGCCAGCAGTTCCAGGACAGGGGGCTACGAGCAGTACTTC. Protein product: CASSSRTGGYEQYF.

This clone has a handful of counts. The chain joins TRBV6-5 to TRBJ1-1; D remains ambiguous. From germline, CDR1 is MNHEY and CDR2 SVGAGI. The CDR3 runs to 12 residues. V was pared by 5 bases and J by 4 bases, with 8 bases between. The CDR3 nucleotides read TGTGCCAGCAGTCGGGAAGGCACTGAAGCTTTCTTT. It yields the protein CASSREGTEAFF.

V is TRBV6-1 and J is TRBJ1-1; TRBD1 might be the D (5 bases). This CDR3 region has 12 residues. V was trimmed by 3 bases and J by 5 bases, leaving 7 bases between them. Per germline, CDR1 MNHNS and CDR2 SASEGT. As DNA, the CDR3 is TGTGCCAGCAGTGACTGGACAACTGAAGCTTTCTTT. Encoded protein: CASSDWTTEAFF.

The chain combines TRBV28 with TRBJ1-1, with TRBD1 matching 8 bases. J gave up 4 bases and V 5 bases, and 6 bases lay outside the gene matches. CDR3 length: 14 residues. The V gene's germline CDR1 is MDHEN and CDR2 SYDVKM. The CDR3 here is CASSAGTGATEAFF. The CDR3 DNA is TGTGCCAGCAGTGCCGGGACAGGCGCCACTGAAGCTTTCTTT.

The V call is TRBV28, the J call TRBJ2-6, with D maybe TRBD2 (6 bases). The CDR3 covers 17 residues. The germline V gene encodes CDR1 MDHEN and CDR2 SYDVKM. V shed 3 bases and J shed 0 bases, with 12 bases lying between them. CDR3: CASSFREISSGANVLTF. Here the CDR3 DNA reads TGTGCCAGCAGTTTTCGGGAGATTAGCTCTGGGGCCAACGTCCTGACTTTC.

The chain combines TRBV6-1 with TRBJ2-7; a weak D match, TRBD2 (6 bases). The CDR3 totals 17 residues. Deletions cut 2 bases from V and 3 bases from J, with 20 bases between. Germline CDR1 MNHNS, CDR2 SASEGT. The CDR3 reads CASSEIPQVRGNYEQYF. The CDR3 DNA is TGTGCCAGCAGTGAAATCCCCCAAGTTCGCGGGAACTACGAGCAGTACTTC.